The 16 T cell receptor beta chains below come from one sample, sequenced in a study of Graves' ophthalmopathy and Graves' hyperthyroidism. The TCR beta CDR3 regions underwent amplification from RNA transcripts. A first-round RT-PCR used HTBI primers, followed by a second-round multiplex PCR. From the multiplex PCR reads, TCRdb called clonotypes with MiXCR, one entry per CDR3 protein. The table has around 340,000 distinct CDR3 sequences, around a sixth seen once; the top ten hold around an eighth. The source material was peripheral blood. Receptors originate from an adult man with Graves' ophthalmopathy.

This clonotype was observed many times. J is TRBJ1-2 and V is TRBV19; D uncertain. Per the germline V gene, CDR1 is LNHDA and CDR2 is SQIVND (reference sequence). The CDR3 loop spans 14 amino acids. Trimming pared 3 bases from V and 3 bases from J, leaving 11 bases between. The CDR3 region is CASSIGGRDYGYTF. CDR3 DNA sequence: TGTGCCAGTAGTATCGGCGGACGTGACTATGGCTACACCTTC.

This clonotype showed up many times. V and J are TRBV5-1 and TRBJ1-2; D gene uncertain. Germline V lookup: CDR1 SGHRS, CDR2 YFSETQ. Trimming took 0 bases from V and 4 from J, leaving 7 bases between them. This CDR3 has 13 residues. CDR3: CASSLGEGYGYTF. The DNA of the CDR3 is TGCGCCAGCAGCTTGGGGGAAGGCTATGGCTACACCTTC. The full variable domain, completed using reference TRBV5-1 and TRBJ1-2, is KAGVTQTPRYLIKTRGQQVTLSCSPISGHRSVSWYQQTPGQGLQFLFEYFSETQRNKGNFPGRFSGRQFSNSRSEMNVSTLELGDSALYLCASSLGEGYGYTFGSGTRLTVV.

This clonotype was detected ten times or more. The genes are TRBV20-1 and TRBJ1-5; the match to TRBD1 covers 8 bases. V shed 0 bases, J shed 0 bases, and the junction held 7 bases outside the gene matches. Germline V lookup: CDR1 DFQATT, CDR2 SNEGSKA (reference sequence). This CDR3 is 17 amino acids long. The DNA for the CDR3 is TGCAGTGCTAGAGATCGGACAGGGCTTCATAGCAATCAGCCCCAGCATTTT. It translates to CSARDRTGLHSNQPQHF.

The chain carries TRBV28 and TRBJ2-5; D is undetermined. CDR1 and CDR2 from the germline V gene are MDHEN and SYDVKM. Trimming shortened V by 6 bases and J by 2 bases, and 19 bases separated the two germline ends. The CDR3 length is 16 residues. CDR3 loop: CASSPPGSSLQETQYF. The CDR3 DNA sequence: TGTGCCAGCAGCCCGCCCGGGTCTAGTCTTCAAGAGACCCAGTACTTC.

The CDR3 DNA sequence: TGTGCCAGCGCTCGTACACCCGAAGAGACCCAGTACTTC. As protein: CASARTPEETQYF. This sequence joins TRBV27 and TRBJ2-5; D not resolved. With 8 bases removed from V and 3 bases from J, the gap between germline ends came to 13 bases. Germline values: CDR1 MNHEY, CDR2 SMNVEV (reference sequence). This CDR3 has 13 amino acids.

This clonotype was found many times. This sequence joins TRBV20-1 and TRBJ2-5, with TRBD2 matching over 8 bases. Germline values: CDR1 DFQATT, CDR2 SNEGSKA (reference sequence). The CDR3 covers 13 residues. V trimming: 2 bases; J trimming: 7 bases; junction bases outside the gene matches: 6. The CDR3 region has the DNA TGCAGTGCTAGAAGCGGGGCGGGAGGGACCCAGTACTTC. Translation: CSARSGAGGTQYF.

The V and J genes are TRBV5-1 and TRBJ1-1; D possibly corresponds to TRBD1 (5 bases). Germline V gene sequence: CDR1 SGHRS, CDR2 YFSETQ. The length of the CDR3 is 17 residues. V was shortened by 2 bases and J by 0 bases, with 17 bases between the two germline ends. Written as DNA, the CDR3 is TGCGCCAGCAGCTTCCTGCCGGGACCCTCCATGAACACTGAAGCTTTCTTT. Its translation: CASSFLPGPSMNTEAFF.

J is TRBJ1-3 and V is TRBV29-1, with 9 bases lining up with TRBD1. Germline loops: CDR1 SQVTM, CDR2 ANQGSEA. This CDR3 contains 14 residues. J was trimmed by 2 bases and V by 5 bases; bases with no gene match: 4. CDR3 nucleotides: TGCAGCGTTCTCCGGGACAGGGCTGGAAACACCATATATTTT. Translation: CSVLRDRAGNTIYF.

The rearrangement links TRBV12-3 or TRBV12-4 to TRBJ1-6, with D unclear. The CDR3 has 16 amino acids. Trimming left V 6 bases short and J 10 bases short, with 22 bases between. The CDR3 loop reads CASSRGAAPSGSPLHF. The CDR3 DNA follows: TGTGCCAGCAGCCGTGGTGCGGCTCCTAGTGGATCACCCCTCCACTTT.

This clonotype was seen more than once but under ten times. J is TRBJ2-7 and V is TRBV14; D is unresolved. The CDR3 has 16 amino acids. The V end was cut by 1 base, the J end by 6 bases, with 19 bases between. Germline CDR1 reads SGHDN; CDR2 reads FVKESK. This CDR3 is CASSQVWQATYGEQYF. Written as DNA, the CDR3 is TGTGCCAGCAGCCAAGTATGGCAGGCTACTTATGGCGAGCAGTACTTC.

The sample holds a few counts of this clonotype. Given a far larger clone just one base away, this is likely a sequencing read error. This chain links TRBV12-3 or TRBV12-4 with TRBJ1-2; the D is unclear. The CDR3 sequence is 12 residues long. The V end was cut by 2 bases, the J end by 5 bases, with 6 bases between. The CDR3: CASSLIGYGYTF. The CDR3 DNA sequence: TGTGCCAGCAGTTTAATAGGGTATGGCTACACCTTC.

This clonotype was seen at least ten times. The rearrangement links TRBV12-3 or TRBV12-4 to TRBJ2-5; weak D call: TRBD1 (6 bases). This CDR3 spans 12 amino acids. Trimming shortened V by 4 bases and J by 5 bases, and 8 bases separated the two germline ends. CDR3 amino acids: CASSYRVETQYF. CDR3 coding DNA: TGTGCCAGCAGTTACAGGGTGGAGACCCAGTACTTC.

V and J are TRBV20-1 and TRBJ2-3; 12 bases are shared with TRBD2. This CDR3 is 16 amino acids long. Trimming removed 5 bases from V and 1 base from J; junction bases left unmatched: 7. Germline CDR1 is DFQATT and CDR2 is SNEGSKA (reference sequence). Here the CDR3 reads CSAEGASGGGTDTQYF. CDR3 nucleotide sequence: TGCAGTGCTGAAGGGGCTAGCGGGGGGGGCACAGATACGCAGTATTTT.

This clonotype was detected ten times or more. This rearrangement joins TRBV19 to TRBJ1-1; 7 nucleotides line up with TRBD1. The germline V gene has CDR1 LNHDA and CDR2 SQIVND (reference sequence). The CDR3 is 15 residues long. Losses at the gene ends were 3 bases for V and 1 base for J; bases not matched to a gene: 5. The CDR3 DNA reads TGTGCCAGTAGTATTCTCGGGACAGAGAACACTGAAGCTTTCTTT. It specifies CASSILGTENTEAFF. Combining the CDR3 with reference TRBV19 and TRBJ1-1 gives the whole variable domain DGGITQSPKYLFRKEGQNVTLSCEQNLNHDAMYWYRQDPGQGLRLIYYSQIVNDFQKGDIAEGYSVSREKKESFPLTVTSAQKNPTAFYLCASSILGTENTEAFFGQGTRLTVV.

This clonotype was detected many times. The chain couples TRBV2 to TRBJ1-2; D gene ambiguous. CDR1 is SNHLY, CDR2 FYNNEI, per germline. Deletions cut 8 bases from V and 5 bases from J, with 21 bases between. The CDR3 is 15 amino acids. CDR3 in DNA: TGTGCCAGCGACCCGTCGAGACTCGCCGGGTATGGCTACACCTTC. Translation: CASDPSRLAGYGYTF.

This clonotype was seen at least ten times. The chain has TRBV6-2 or TRBV6-3 and TRBJ1-1, with 7 bases fitting TRBD1. The V gene's germline CDR1 is MNHEY and CDR2 SVGEGT. The CDR3 spans 15 residues. Germline trimming cut 7 bases from V and 4 bases from J; bases unmatched to any gene: 12. CDR3 DNA: TGTGCCAGCACCCGTGGAGGGGGCATGGGCACTGAAGCTTTCTTT. Translating gives CASTRGGGMGTEAFF.